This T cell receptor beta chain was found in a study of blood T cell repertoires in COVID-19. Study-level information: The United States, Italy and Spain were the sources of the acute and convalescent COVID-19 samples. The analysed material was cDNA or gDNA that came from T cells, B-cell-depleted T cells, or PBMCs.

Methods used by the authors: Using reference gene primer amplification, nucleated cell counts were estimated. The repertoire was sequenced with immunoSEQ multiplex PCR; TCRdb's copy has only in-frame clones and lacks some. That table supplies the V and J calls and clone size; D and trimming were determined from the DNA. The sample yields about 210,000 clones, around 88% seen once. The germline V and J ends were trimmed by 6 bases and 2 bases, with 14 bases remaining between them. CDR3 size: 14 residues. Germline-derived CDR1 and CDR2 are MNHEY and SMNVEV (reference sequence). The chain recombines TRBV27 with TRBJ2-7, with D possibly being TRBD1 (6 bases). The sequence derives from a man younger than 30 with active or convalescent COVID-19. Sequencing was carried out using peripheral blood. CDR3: CASSSQDSTYEQYF. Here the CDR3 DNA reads TGTGCCAGCAGCTCACAGGACAGCACCTACGAGCAGTACTTC.